This entry lists 17 T cell receptor beta chains sequenced from one sample in a study of cytomegalovirus exposure and HLA in healthy donors. PCR used 60 Vbeta primers and 13 Jbeta primers. This table comes from immunoSEQ multiplex PCR, and its TCRdb copy is limited to in-frame clones, with some not included. This sample yields about 120,000 clones, of which approximately 65% are seen a single time; roughly 1.4% belongs to the top ten. Material: PBMCs. The origin of the receptors is a man aged 18 to 30 in good health and CMV-seronegative.

A note on this clone: Germline is not matched at one junction end, which may reflect a read error. Additional DNA sequences in this sample encode the identical CDR3. The chain combines TRBV5-1 with TRBJ1-4; maybe TRBD1 (5 bases). Germline V gene data show CDR1 as SGHRS and CDR2 as YFSETQ. This CDR3 has 17 amino acids. CDR3 protein: CASSFFGPRQGNEKLFF. The DNA for the CDR3 is TGCGCCAGCAGCTTTTTTGGGCCAAGGCAGGGTAATGAAAAACTGTTTTTC.

Turning to this clone: The junction departs from germline at one end; a sequencing error may be responsible. The genes are TRBV30 and TRBJ1-5; TRBD1 aligns across 8 bases. CDR3 length: 15 residues. The germline V gene encodes CDR1 GTSNPN and CDR2 SVGIG (reference sequence). DNA for the CDR3: TGTTCCTGGAGTGTACAGGGGGTCCACAATCAGCCCCAGCATTTT. This gives the protein CSWSVQGVHNQPQHF.

The V gene is TRBV7-2, the J gene TRBJ2-7, with D maybe TRBD2 (6 bases). The V end lost 6 bases, the J end lost 0 bases, and 21 bases lay between the germline ends. The germline V gene encodes CDR1 SGHTA and CDR2 FQGNSA. This CDR3 comprises 17 residues. The CDR3 protein is CASRPRLGGRSSYEQYF. CDR3 nucleotides: TGTGCCAGCAGACCCCGACTCGGGGGAAGAAGCTCCTACGAGCAGTACTTC. Drawing the rest from reference TRBV7-2 and TRBJ2-7, the complete variable domain is GAGVSQSPSNKVTEKGKDVELRCDPISGHTALYWYRQSLGQGLEFLIYFQGNSAPDKSGLPSDRFSAERTGGSVSTLTIQRTQQEDSAVYLCASRPRLGGRSSYEQYFGPGTRLTVT.

The genes are TRBV7-2 and TRBJ1-4; D is possibly TRBD1 (6 bases). The V end was cut by 8 bases, the J end by 3 bases, with 22 bases between. Germline V gene lookup returns CDR1 SGHTA and CDR2 FQGNSA. This CDR3 has 17 residues. The CDR3 loop reads CASCSRLGAWSNEKLFF. CDR3 coding DNA: TGTGCCAGCTGCTCCCGTCTGGGGGCATGGTCTAATGAAAAACTGTTTTTT.

This clone showed up just once. The V gene is TRBV6-1, the J gene TRBJ1-5; D ambiguous. CDR1 and CDR2 from the germline V gene are MNHNS and SASEGT. Trimming took off 1 base at V and 3 bases at J, with 10 bases between the two ends. The CDR3 has 15 residues. For the CDR3, the DNA is TGTGCCAGCAGTGAAGGCCCAGGACTCAATCAGCCCCAGCATTTT. It encodes CASSEGPGLNQPQHF.

The CDR3 loop is CASSARYDRDLYGYTF. CDR3 in DNA: TGTGCCAGCAGCGCGAGATACGACAGGGACCTCTATGGCTACACCTTC. This chain joins TRBV9 and TRBJ1-2; TRBD1 aligns across 7 bases. The CDR3 totals 16 residues. V was pared by 3 bases and J by 4 bases, with 12 bases of the junction left unmatched. Germline assignment: CDR1 SGDLS and CDR2 YYNGEE.

This chain connects TRBV5-1 to TRBJ2-5; 8 nucleotides align to TRBD2. With 4 bases clipped from V and 5 bases from J, the junction kept 7 bases outside the gene matches. Germline V gene data show CDR1 as SGHRS and CDR2 as YFSETQ. This CDR3 has 14 amino acids. CDR3 sequence reads: CASSMSGSKETQYF. The CDR3 coding sequence is TGCGCCAGCAGCATGAGCGGGAGTAAGGAGACCCAGTACTTC.

The J gene is TRBJ2-1, the V gene TRBV7-2; 9 bases line up with TRBD1. The junction had 4 bases not matched to a gene; V was cut back by 0 bases and J by 7 bases. Germline CDR1 reads SGHTA; CDR2 reads FQGNSA. CDR3 size: 15 residues. CDR3 residues: CASSLARGTGNEQFF. The CDR3 coding sequence is TGTGCCAGCAGCTTAGCGAGGGGGACAGGGAATGAGCAGTTCTTC.

V usage is TRBV5-6 and J usage is TRBJ2-7, with D unclear. The germline CDR1 and CDR2 sequences are SGHDT and YYEEEE. Trimming took off 4 bases at V and 3 bases at J, with 11 bases between the two ends. The CDR3 is made up of 13 amino acids. The CDR3: CASSAGSSYEQYF. For the CDR3, the DNA is TGTGCCAGCAGCGCCGGGTCGAGCTACGAGCAGTACTTC.

The chain links TRBV6-5 to TRBJ2-2; TRBD2 aligns across 10 bases. V was pared by 6 bases and J by 5 bases, with 6 bases of the junction left unmatched. The germline gives CDR1 MNHEY, CDR2 SVGAGI. CDR3 length: 15 amino acids. The CDR3 is CASSRLAGLTGELFF. Written as DNA, the CDR3 is TGTGCCAGCAGCCGACTAGCGGGTTTGACCGGGGAGCTGTTTTTT.

The chain has TRBV7-2 and TRBJ1-5; perhaps TRBD1 as D (6 bases). Germline CDR1 and CDR2: SGHTA and FQGNSA. The length of the CDR3 is 16 residues. V lost 4 bases to trimming and J lost 7 bases, with 20 bases between them. CDR3 coding DNA: TGTGCCAGCAGCTCCGCTAAACACAGGGTCGGACAGCCCCAGCATTTT. Residues: CASSSAKHRVGQPQHF.

The V and J genes are TRBV11-2 and TRBJ2-7; 9 nucleotides line up with TRBD1. CDR1 is SGHAT and CDR2 is FQNNGV in the germline V gene. With 5 bases clipped from V and 0 bases from J, the junction kept 5 bases outside the gene matches. The CDR3 covers 15 residues. CDR3 in DNA: TGTGCCAGCAGCGGACAGACAGGGGGCTCCTACGAGCAGTACTTC. Protein: CASSGQTGGSYEQYF.

The chain combines TRBV6-1 with TRBJ2-7, with D possibly matching TRBD1 (6 bases). CDR1 and CDR2 from the germline V gene are MNHNS and SASEGT. V dropped 2 bases and J dropped 4 bases, with 12 bases sitting between them. The CDR3 is 14 amino acids. The CDR3 sequence: CASSERGQLYEQYF. In nucleotides, the CDR3 is TGTGCCAGCAGTGAACGTGGACAGTTGTACGAGCAGTACTTC.

V gene TRBV7-6 combines with J gene TRBJ2-1; no firm D call. The CDR3 has 13 residues. Trimming removed 1 base at V and 6 bases at J, with 7 bases between. Per the germline V gene, CDR1 is SGHVS and CDR2 is FNYEAQ. For the CDR3, the DNA is TGTGCCAGCAGCTTAGGTCGTCCCAATGAGCAGTTCTTC. The encoded protein is CASSLGRPNEQFF.

The V gene is TRBV27, the J gene TRBJ2-6; 8 nucleotides match TRBD1. V trimming: 6 bases; J trimming: 0 bases; junction bases outside the gene matches: 7. Germline V lookup: CDR1 MNHEY, CDR2 SMNVEV (reference sequence). The CDR3 totals 17 residues. Here the CDR3 DNA reads TGTGCCAGCAGCCGACAGGGGTTTAGCTCTGGGGCCAACGTCCTGACTTTC. Translation gives CASSRQGFSSGANVLTF. The full variable domain, rest sourced from reference TRBV27 and TRBJ2-6, is EAQVTQNPRYLITVTGKKLTVTCSQNMNHEYMSWYRQDPGLGLRQIYYSMNVEVTDKGDVPEGYKVSRKEKRNFPLILESPSPNQTSLYFCASSRQGFSSGANVLTFGAGSRLTVL.

The chain couples TRBV27 to TRBJ1-1, with D maybe TRBD1 (5 bases). Trimming removed 2 bases at V and 1 base at J, with 8 bases between. The V gene's germline CDR1 is MNHEY and CDR2 SMNVEV (reference sequence). The CDR3 is 14 amino acids. The CDR3 loop reads CASSLLGQNTEAFF. CDR3 nucleotide sequence: TGTGCCAGCAGTTTACTAGGACAGAACACTGAAGCTTTCTTT.

This clone was seen just once. The rearrangement uses TRBV19 and TRBJ1-1; D call uncertain. The CDR3 covers 15 residues. Germline V gives CDR1 LNHDA, CDR2 SQIVND (reference sequence). With 5 bases removed from V and 2 bases from J, the gap between germline ends came to 15 bases. The CDR3: CASSEGIATNTEAFF. The CDR3 nucleotides are TGTGCCAGTAGTGAGGGTATCGCCACTAACACTGAAGCTTTCTTT.